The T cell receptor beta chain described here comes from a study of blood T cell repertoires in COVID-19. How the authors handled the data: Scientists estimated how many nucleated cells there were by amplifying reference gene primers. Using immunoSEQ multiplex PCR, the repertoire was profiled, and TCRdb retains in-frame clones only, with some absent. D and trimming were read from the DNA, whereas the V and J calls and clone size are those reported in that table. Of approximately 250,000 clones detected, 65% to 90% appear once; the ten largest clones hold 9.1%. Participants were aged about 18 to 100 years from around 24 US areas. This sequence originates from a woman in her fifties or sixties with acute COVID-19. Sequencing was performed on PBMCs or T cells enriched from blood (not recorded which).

CDR3 amino acids: CASSQDRSRGGRTGELFF. CDR3 in DNA: TGTGCCAGCAGCCAAGATCGGTCGAGGGGGGGCCGGACCGGGGAGCTGTTTTTT. The chain employs TRBV4-2 and TRBJ2-2, with D maybe TRBD2 (7 bases). Trimming removed 0 bases from V and 5 bases from J, with 19 bases in between. CDR1 is LGHNA, CDR2 YNFKEQ, per germline. The CDR3 covers 18 residues.